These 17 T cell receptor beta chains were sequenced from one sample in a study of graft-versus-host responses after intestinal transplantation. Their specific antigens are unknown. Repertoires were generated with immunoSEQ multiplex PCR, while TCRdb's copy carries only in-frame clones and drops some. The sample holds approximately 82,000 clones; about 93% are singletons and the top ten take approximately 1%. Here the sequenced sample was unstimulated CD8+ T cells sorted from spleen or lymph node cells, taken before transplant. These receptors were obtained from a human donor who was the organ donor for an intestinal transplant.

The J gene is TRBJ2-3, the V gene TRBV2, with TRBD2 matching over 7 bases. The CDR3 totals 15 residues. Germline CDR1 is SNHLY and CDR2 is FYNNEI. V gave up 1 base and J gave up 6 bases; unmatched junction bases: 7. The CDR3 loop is CASSEDAGVRDTQYF. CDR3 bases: TGTGCCAGCAGTGAAGACGCGGGAGTTAGGGATACGCAGTATTTT.

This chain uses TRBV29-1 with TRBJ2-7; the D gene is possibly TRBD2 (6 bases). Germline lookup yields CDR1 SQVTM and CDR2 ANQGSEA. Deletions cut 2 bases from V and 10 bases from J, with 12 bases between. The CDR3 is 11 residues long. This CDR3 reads CSVEILTSQYF. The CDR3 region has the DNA TGCAGCGTTGAAATCCTGACTAGTCAGTACTTC.

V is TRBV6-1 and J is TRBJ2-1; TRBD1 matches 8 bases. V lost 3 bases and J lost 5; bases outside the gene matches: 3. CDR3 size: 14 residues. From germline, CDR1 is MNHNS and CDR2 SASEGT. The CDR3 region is CASSEDRVHNEQFF. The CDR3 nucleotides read TGTGCCAGCAGTGAGGACAGGGTACACAATGAGCAGTTCTTC.

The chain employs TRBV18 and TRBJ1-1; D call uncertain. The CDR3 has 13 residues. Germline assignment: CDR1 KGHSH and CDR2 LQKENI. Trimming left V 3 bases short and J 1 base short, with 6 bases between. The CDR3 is CASSPIWNTEAFF. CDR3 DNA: TGTGCCAGCTCACCTATTTGGAACACTGAAGCTTTCTTT.

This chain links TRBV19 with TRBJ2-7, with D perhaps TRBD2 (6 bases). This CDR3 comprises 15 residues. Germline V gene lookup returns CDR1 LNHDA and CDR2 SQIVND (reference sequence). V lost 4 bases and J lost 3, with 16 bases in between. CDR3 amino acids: CASSTRAGIDYEQYF. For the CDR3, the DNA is TGTGCCAGTAGTACTCGGGCGGGAATCGACTACGAGCAGTACTTC.

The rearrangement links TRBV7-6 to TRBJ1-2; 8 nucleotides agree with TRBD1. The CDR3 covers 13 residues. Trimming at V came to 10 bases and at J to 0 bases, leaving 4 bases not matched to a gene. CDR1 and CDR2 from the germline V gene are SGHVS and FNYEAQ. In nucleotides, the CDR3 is TGTGCCACAACGGACAGGGCTAACTATGGCTACACCTTC. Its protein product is CATTDRANYGYTF. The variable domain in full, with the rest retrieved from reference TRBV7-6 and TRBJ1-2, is GAGVSQSPRYKVTKRGQDVALRCDPISGHVSLYWYRQALGQGPEFLTYFNYEAQQDKSGLPNDRFSAERPEGSISTLTIQRTEQRDSAMYRCATTDRANYGYTFGSGTRLTVV.

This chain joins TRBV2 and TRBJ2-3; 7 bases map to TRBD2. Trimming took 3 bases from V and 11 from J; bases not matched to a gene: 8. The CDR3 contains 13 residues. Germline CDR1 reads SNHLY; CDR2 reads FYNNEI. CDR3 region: CASSDLRGWKQYF. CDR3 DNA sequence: TGTGCCAGCAGTGATTTGCGGGGGTGGAAGCAGTATTTT.

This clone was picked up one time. In DNA, the CDR3 is TGTGCCAGCAGCTTGATTCAGGGGGAGACCCAGTACTTC. This encodes CASSLIQGETQYF. The chain combines TRBV5-4 with TRBJ2-5; the D gene is possibly TRBD1 (6 bases). V was cut by 1 base and J by 5 bases, with 9 bases left in between. The CDR3 contains 13 residues. The germline CDR1 and CDR2 sequences are SGHNT and YYREEE (reference sequence). Complete variable domain (other parts from reference TRBV5-4 and TRBJ2-5): ETGVTQSPTHLIKTRGQQVTLRCSSQSGHNTVSWYQQALGQGPQFIFQYYREEENGRGNFPPRFSGLQFPNYSSELNVNALELDDSALYLCASSLIQGETQYFGPGTRLLVL.

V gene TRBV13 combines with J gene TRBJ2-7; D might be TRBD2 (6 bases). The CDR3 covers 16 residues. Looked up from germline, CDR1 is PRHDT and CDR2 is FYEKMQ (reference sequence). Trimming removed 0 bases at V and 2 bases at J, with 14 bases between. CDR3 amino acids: CASSLGSRDFAYEQYF. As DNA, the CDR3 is TGTGCCAGCAGCTTAGGGAGCCGGGACTTTGCCTACGAGCAGTACTTC.

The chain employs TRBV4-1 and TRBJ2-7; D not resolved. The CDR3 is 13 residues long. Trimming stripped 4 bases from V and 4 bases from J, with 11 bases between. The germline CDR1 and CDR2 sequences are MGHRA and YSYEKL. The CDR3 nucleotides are TGCGCCAGCAGCCTGAAGTTACTTTACGAGCAGTACTTC. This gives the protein CASSLKLLYEQYF.

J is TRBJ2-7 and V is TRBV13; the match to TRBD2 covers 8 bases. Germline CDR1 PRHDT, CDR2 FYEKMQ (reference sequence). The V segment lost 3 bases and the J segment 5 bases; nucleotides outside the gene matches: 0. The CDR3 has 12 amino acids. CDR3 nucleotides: TGTGCCAGCAGCTTGACTAGCGACGAGCAGTACTTC. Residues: CASSLTSDEQYF.

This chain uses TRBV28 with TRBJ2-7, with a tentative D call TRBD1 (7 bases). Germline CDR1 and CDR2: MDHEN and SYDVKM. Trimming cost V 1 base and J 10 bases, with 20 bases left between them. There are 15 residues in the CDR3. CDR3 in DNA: TGTGCCAGCAGTTTATTAGGCGGGGCAGACAGGGTCCAGTACTTC. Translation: CASSLLGGADRVQYF.

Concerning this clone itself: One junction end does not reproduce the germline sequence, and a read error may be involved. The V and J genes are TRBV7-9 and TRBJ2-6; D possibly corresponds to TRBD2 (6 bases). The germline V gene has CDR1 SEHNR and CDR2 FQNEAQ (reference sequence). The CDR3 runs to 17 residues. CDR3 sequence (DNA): TGTGCCAGCAGCTTAGTTTCTTTCGGTTGGGGGGACAACGTCCTGACTTTC. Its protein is CASSLVSFGWGDNVLTF.

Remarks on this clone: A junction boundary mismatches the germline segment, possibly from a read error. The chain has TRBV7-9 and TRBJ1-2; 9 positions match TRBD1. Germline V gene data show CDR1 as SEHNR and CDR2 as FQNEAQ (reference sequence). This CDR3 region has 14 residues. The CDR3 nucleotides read TGTGCCAGCAGGGGATTACAGGGGGCTCCCGAAATTGCCTTC. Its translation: CASRGLQGAPEIAF.

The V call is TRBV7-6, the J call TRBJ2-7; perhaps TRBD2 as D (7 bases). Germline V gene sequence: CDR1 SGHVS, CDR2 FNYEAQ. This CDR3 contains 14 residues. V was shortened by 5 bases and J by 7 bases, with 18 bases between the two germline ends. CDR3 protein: CASSHRGGAGEQYF. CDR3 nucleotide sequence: TGTGCCAGCAGCCACCGCGGGGGCGCGGGGGAGCAGTACTTC.

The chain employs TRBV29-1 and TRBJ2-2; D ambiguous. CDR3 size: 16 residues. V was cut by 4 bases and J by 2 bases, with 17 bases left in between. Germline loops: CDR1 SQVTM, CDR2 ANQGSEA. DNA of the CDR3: TGCAGCGTTGGGTTGTCGTACGACACAAACACCGGGGAGCTGTTTTTT. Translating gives CSVGLSYDTNTGELFF.

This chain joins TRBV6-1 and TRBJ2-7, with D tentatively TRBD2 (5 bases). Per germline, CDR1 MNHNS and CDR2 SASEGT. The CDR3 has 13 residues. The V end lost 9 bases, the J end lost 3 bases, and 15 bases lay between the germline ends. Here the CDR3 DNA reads TGTGCCAGATCAACCGGGATCTTCTACGAGCAGTACTTC. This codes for CARSTGIFYEQYF.